The 7 T cell receptor beta chains presented below share a single source sample, sequenced in a study of blood T cell repertoires in COVID-19 (dated by TCRdb to 2020 to 2021). The receptor library was made with the immunoSEQ multiplex PCR assay. Here the immuneACCESS table is served through TCRdb, limited to in-frame sequences with V and J called. Missing clones are a known gap in these copies; in checked studies unresolved V genes cover under half, and the rest lacks a known reason. This sample is represented by more than 200,000 clones; 80% to 85% of them were singletons. Around 4% of the sample is held by the ten biggest clonotypes. Sequencing was performed on peripheral blood. The receptors shown here come from a man aged 55 to 70 with acute or convalescent COVID-19.

This sequence joins TRBV5-1 and TRBJ1-4; D is unresolved. Trimming stripped 4 bases from V and 7 bases from J, with 17 bases between. Germline assignment: CDR1 SGHRS and CDR2 YFSETQ. The CDR3 has 15 residues. CDR3 bases: TGCGCCAGCAGCCCTTGGACTGGGAGTGGTGAAAAACTGTTTTTT. Protein product: CASSPWTGSGEKLFF.

The chain employs TRBV6-4 and TRBJ2-1, with TRBD2 matching over 10 bases. Germline V gives CDR1 MRHNA, CDR2 SNTAGT. With V trimmed by 3 bases and J by 5 bases, 4 bases remained unmatched. The CDR3 has 15 residues. Here the CDR3 reads CASSDLTSGNNEQFF. Written as DNA, the CDR3 is TGTGCCAGCAGTGATCTTACTAGCGGGAACAATGAGCAGTTCTTC.

CDR3 sequence (DNA): TGTGCCAGCGCTTCCGGGACAGGGGGCAATGGCTACACCTTC. Protein sequence: CASASGTGGNGYTF. The V and J genes are TRBV7-2 and TRBJ1-2, with TRBD1 matching 12 bases. V lost 8 bases to trimming and J lost 6 bases; unmatched junction nucleotides: 7. In germline, CDR1 is SGHTA, CDR2 FQGNSA. CDR3 length: 14 residues.

This clone has more than one count but fewer than ten. V gene TRBV7-8 combines with J gene TRBJ1-5; 8 nucleotides align to TRBD1. The V gene end was trimmed by 5 bases and the J gene end by 2 bases; junction bases not matched to a gene: 14. Germline assignment: CDR1 SGHVS and CDR2 FQNEAQ. The CDR3 is 18 residues long. CDR3 DNA sequence: TGTGCCAGCAGCCCCGGTGGGCGTCAGGGGGCGCGCAATCAGCCCCAGCATTTT. Its translation: CASSPGGRQGARNQPQHF.

The rearrangement uses TRBV19 and TRBJ2-1; TRBD2 agrees at 10 bases. The CDR3 has 16 residues. Trimming took 0 bases from V and 6 from J; bases not matched to a gene: 5. Germline assignment: CDR1 LNHDA and CDR2 SQIVND (reference sequence). The CDR3 region is CASSIELAGVGNEQFF. CDR3 in DNA: TGTGCCAGTAGTATAGAGCTAGCGGGAGTGGGCAATGAGCAGTTCTTC.

This clone was seen only a few times. The V call is TRBV3-1 (or the pseudogene TRBV3-2), the J call TRBJ2-2; perhaps TRBD2 as D (7 bases). The germline V gene encodes CDR1 LGHDT and CDR2 YNNKEL (reference sequence). Trimming cost V 4 bases and J 5 bases, with 20 bases left between them. The length of the CDR3 is 17 residues. The CDR3 loop is CASSLVGGRGGTGELFF. DNA for the CDR3: TGTGCCAGCAGCCTCGTGGGGGGGCGCGGAGGTACCGGGGAGCTGTTTTTT.

On this clone: A much larger clone differs by one base, so this may be a read error. This chain connects TRBV7-9 to TRBJ1-1; D is perhaps TRBD1 (5 bases). This CDR3 has 13 amino acids. In germline, CDR1 is SEHNR, CDR2 FQNEAQ (reference sequence). V lost 4 bases and J 0 bases, leaving 6 bases between the germline ends. The CDR3 reads CASSSGVNTEAFF. CDR3 DNA sequence: TGTGCCAGCAGCTCGGGGGTGAACACTGAAGCTTTCTTT.